One sample yielded the 16 T cell receptor beta chains listed below, sequenced in a study of blood T cell repertoires in COVID-19. Data came from immunoSEQ multiplex PCR; TCRdb stores just in-frame clones and leaves some out. The repertoire holds about 190,000 clones, with about nine tenths as singletons. The sample consisted of peripheral blood. Receptors originate from a man in his forties with acute or convalescent COVID-19.

This chain joins TRBV7-9 and TRBJ2-7; possible D gene TRBD2, 6 bases. V lost 5 bases to trimming and J lost 7 bases, with 21 bases between them. The CDR3 extends over 15 amino acids. The germline V gene has CDR1 SEHNR and CDR2 FQNEAQ (reference sequence). CDR3 sequence: CASSPIASRGWEQYF. The DNA of the CDR3 is TGTGCCAGCAGCCCTATCGCTTCTCGGGGGTGGGAGCAGTACTTC. Full variable domain (remainder filled in from reference TRBV7-9 and TRBJ2-7): DTGVSQNPRHKITKRGQNVTFRCDPISEHNRLYWYRQTLGQGPEFLTYFQNEAQLEKSRLLSDRFSAERPKGSFSTLEIQRTEQGDSAMYLCASSPIASRGWEQYFGPGTRLTVT.

The chain couples TRBV6-2 or TRBV6-3 to TRBJ2-5; unclear D gene. Trimming removed 0 bases at V and 5 bases at J, with 10 bases between. In germline, CDR1 is MNHEY, CDR2 SVGEGT. This CDR3 is built from 14 residues. The DNA of the CDR3 is TGTGCCAGCAGTTACTCGTGGCTGGTTGAGACCCAGTACTTC. It is translated as CASSYSWLVETQYF.

The chain recombines TRBV28 with TRBJ2-4, with TRBD1 identical over 7 bases. This CDR3 region has 13 residues. V shed 10 bases and J 10 bases; nucleotides not matched to a gene: 13. CDR1 is MDHEN and CDR2 is SYDVKM in the germline V gene. CDR3 loop: CATRGQPNLIQYF. The DNA of the CDR3 is TGTGCCACCAGGGGACAGCCAAACCTTATTCAGTACTTC.

The genes are TRBV7-9 and TRBJ2-5; D is uncertain. This CDR3 is built from 13 residues. V lost 1 base, J lost 2 bases, and 5 bases lay in between. In germline, CDR1 is SEHNR, CDR2 FQNEAQ (reference sequence). CDR3 in amino acids: CASSLVQQETQYF. CDR3 bases: TGTGCCAGCAGCTTAGTACAGCAAGAGACCCAGTACTTC.

V gene TRBV30 combines with J gene TRBJ2-6; the D gene is possibly TRBD1 (6 bases). There are 15 residues in the CDR3. The V end was cut by 0 bases, the J end by 0 bases, with 6 bases between. The V gene's germline CDR1 is GTSNPN and CDR2 SVGIG (reference sequence). The CDR3, as DNA: TGTGCCTGGAGTGTGGACAGCTCTGGGGCCAACGTCCTGACTTTC. As protein: CAWSVDSSGANVLTF.

The rearrangement uses TRBV6-6 and TRBJ2-3; TRBD2 matches 11 bases. With 5 bases clipped from V and 0 bases from J, the junction kept 4 bases outside the gene matches. The CDR3 has 16 amino acids. The germline CDR1 and CDR2 sequences are MNHNY and SVGAGI (reference sequence). The CDR3 loop reads CASSLIAGGSTDTQYF. CDR3 DNA: TGTGCCAGCAGTCTCATAGCGGGGGGGAGCACAGATACGCAGTATTTT.

The rearrangement links TRBV24-1 to TRBJ1-1, with 8 bases matching TRBD1. The CDR3 contains 15 residues. Germline CDR1 KGHDR, CDR2 SFDVKD. V lost 9 bases and J lost 5; bases outside the gene matches: 13. The chain's CDR3 is CATQPGGPGSTEAFF. The CDR3 region has the DNA TGTGCCACCCAGCCAGGGGGCCCGGGTAGTACTGAAGCTTTCTTT.

The chain recombines TRBV7-2 with TRBJ2-1; 7 bases agree with TRBD2. Losses at the gene ends were 0 bases for V and 8 bases for J; bases not matched to a gene: 13. This CDR3 spans 17 amino acids. Germline lookup yields CDR1 SGHTA and CDR2 FQGNSA. CDR3 DNA: TGTGCCAGCAGCTTAGCGTTAAGTCCTAGCGGTTTTTATGAGCAGTTCTTC. Translating it yields CASSLALSPSGFYEQFF.

The V gene is TRBV5-1, the J gene TRBJ2-5; D may be TRBD1 (5 bases). The V and J ends lost 2 bases and 0 bases respectively, with 8 bases between them. The length of the CDR3 is 14 residues. Germline-derived CDR1 and CDR2 are SGHRS and YFSETQ. CDR3 nucleotides: TGCGCCAGCAGCTTACAGGCCTACCAAGAGACCCAGTACTTC. Translated, it gives CASSLQAYQETQYF.

This CDR3 is CASSLSVYEQYF. The CDR3 nucleotides read TGTGCCAGCAGCTTGTCAGTCTACGAGCAGTACTTC. The V gene is TRBV5-6, the J gene TRBJ2-7; D is unresolved. This CDR3 is 12 amino acids long. Deletions cut 1 base from V and 3 bases from J, with 5 bases between. CDR1 is SGHDT, CDR2 YYEEEE, per germline.

In this sample, this clone turned up once. The chain couples TRBV4-1 to TRBJ1-4; a weak D match, TRBD1 (6 bases). Trimming took off 1 base at V and 6 bases at J, with 15 bases between the two ends. The germline V gene has CDR1 MGHRA and CDR2 YSYEKL. The CDR3 is 16 residues long. CDR3 in amino acids: CASSQAWGKGDEKLFF. The CDR3 DNA is TGCGCCAGCAGCCAAGCGTGGGGGAAGGGGGATGAAAAACTGTTTTTT.

V and J are TRBV19 and TRBJ2-3; no clear D gene. There are 16 residues in the CDR3. Trimming stripped 1 base from V and 0 bases from J, with 11 bases between. Germline values: CDR1 LNHDA, CDR2 SQIVND (reference sequence). The chain's CDR3 is CASSIVSSSSTDTQYF. CDR3 nucleotide sequence: TGTGCCAGTAGTATAGTAAGTAGTTCTAGCACAGATACGCAGTATTTT.

The rearrangement joins TRBV6-6 to TRBJ1-1; D is unresolved. Germline V gene lookup returns CDR1 MNHNY and CDR2 SVGAGI (reference sequence). The CDR3 covers 11 residues. V was clipped by 0 bases and J by 8 bases, with 4 bases between them. The CDR3: CASSYSYEAFF. The CDR3 DNA sequence: TGTGCCAGCAGTTACTCCTACGAAGCTTTCTTT.

The chain is built from TRBV5-4 and TRBJ1-6; TRBD1 aligns across 7 bases. Germline CDR1 SGHNT, CDR2 YYREEE (reference sequence). V was pared by 4 bases and J by 0 bases, with 4 bases of the junction left unmatched. The CDR3 totals 16 residues. The CDR3 bases are TGTGCCAGCAGCAGCAGGGGGAGCTCCTATAATTCACCCCTCCACTTT. Translated: CASSSRGSSYNSPLHF.

The chain is built from TRBV4-1 and TRBJ2-7; 8 bases map to TRBD2. V lost 0 bases, J lost 2 bases, and 6 bases stayed unmatched. This CDR3 is 16 amino acids long. Germline loops: CDR1 MGHRA, CDR2 YSYEKL. In nucleotides, the CDR3 is TGCGCCAGCAGCCAAGAGAATCCGGGGGGGCCCTACGAGCAGTACTTC. This encodes CASSQENPGGPYEQYF.

The J gene is TRBJ2-4, the V gene TRBV9; TRBD1 matches at 7 bases. Germline values: CDR1 SGDLS, CDR2 YYNGEE. V shed 0 bases, J shed 5 bases, and the junction held 8 bases outside the gene matches. This CDR3 comprises 16 residues. The CDR3 DNA is TGTGCCAGCAGCGTAGCTCTGGGCCAGGGGGAAAACATTCAGTACTTC. Protein: CASSVALGQGENIQYF.